These 25 T cell receptor beta chains were sequenced from one sample in a study of blood T cells in healthy people across ages. For the second PCR, which ran for roughly 7 to 11 cycles, a sample-barcoded 5' primer and a J-beta primer mix were used. One entry per CDR3 protein, called by TCRdb with MiXCR from the 5' RACE reads. Of about 1.4 million distinct CDR3 sequences detected, approximately 59% appear once; the ten largest clones hold over 5.5%. The sample comprised blood. All receptors come from a man between 18 and 35 years old in good health.

The V call is TRBV19, the J call TRBJ2-7; possible D gene TRBD2, 5 bases. Looked up from germline, CDR1 is LNHDA and CDR2 is SQIVND (reference sequence). V dropped 10 bases and J dropped 6 bases, with 19 bases sitting between them. The CDR3 spans 13 residues. This CDR3 is CATRKADTGEQYF. The CDR3 DNA reads TGTGCCACTAGAAAAGCGGATACGGGCGAGCAGTACTTC.

This clonotype was seen a handful of times. This sequence joins TRBV7-2 and TRBJ2-1, with 10 bases aligning to TRBD1. Per germline, CDR1 SGHTA and CDR2 FQGNSA. The V gene end was trimmed by 5 bases and the J gene end by 3 bases; junction bases not matched to a gene: 4. This CDR3 is built from 15 residues. CDR3: CASSPWTGGYNEQFF. In nucleotides, the CDR3 is TGTGCCAGCAGCCCTTGGACAGGGGGCTACAATGAGCAGTTCTTC. The variable domain in full, with the rest retrieved from reference TRBV7-2 and TRBJ2-1, is GAGVSQSPSNKVTEKGKDVELRCDPISGHTALYWYRQSLGQGLEFLIYFQGNSAPDKSGLPSDRFSAERTGGSVSTLTIQRTQQEDSAVYLCASSPWTGGYNEQFFGPGTRLTVL.

This clonotype was seen ten or more times. V usage is TRBV7-2 and J usage is TRBJ2-5; TRBD1 matches 8 bases. The junction had 7 bases not matched to a gene; V was cut back by 5 bases and J by 5 bases. The CDR3 has 14 residues. Germline V CDR1 and CDR2: SGHTA, FQGNSA. CDR3 amino acids: CASSPGQAWETQYF. As DNA, the CDR3 is TGTGCCAGCAGCCCGGGACAGGCCTGGGAGACCCAGTACTTC.

This chain uses TRBV20-1 with TRBJ2-7, with 11 bases identical to TRBD1. V was clipped by 2 bases and J by 2 bases; unmatched bases: 5. Per germline, CDR1 DFQATT and CDR2 SNEGSKA (reference sequence). The CDR3 loop spans 15 amino acids. CDR3 in amino acids: CSARSDRGPAYEQYF. The CDR3 bases are TGCAGTGCTAGATCGGACAGGGGGCCGGCCTACGAGCAGTACTTC.

The chain recombines TRBV20-1 with TRBJ2-3, with D unclear. With 4 bases removed from V and 2 bases from J, the gap between germline ends came to 4 bases. CDR1 and CDR2 (germline): DFQATT, SNEGSKA (reference sequence). CDR3 length equals 11 residues. CDR3 sequence (DNA): TGCAGTGCTACCACCACAGATACGCAGTATTTT. Translation: CSATTTDTQYF.

The chain has TRBV29-1 and TRBJ2-7; 9 bases agree with TRBD1. Germline CDR1 and CDR2: SQVTM and ANQGSEA. The V gene end was trimmed by 7 bases and the J gene end by 4 bases; junction bases not matched to a gene: 8. CDR3 length equals 13 residues. This chain's CDR3 is CSGGGQGPYEQYF. The CDR3 nucleotides are TGCAGCGGGGGGGGACAGGGACCTTACGAGCAGTACTTC.

V is TRBV24-1 and J is TRBJ2-4, with TRBD1 matching 7 bases. V lost 12 bases and J lost 4; bases outside the gene matches: 11. The CDR3 has 14 residues. Germline-derived CDR1 and CDR2 are KGHDR and SFDVKD. As DNA, the CDR3 is TGTGCCGCTCCAGGGGACAGAAGAAAAAACATTCAGTACTTC. Translated: CAAPGDRRKNIQYF.

The chain couples TRBV20-1 to TRBJ2-1; D is perhaps TRBD2 (5 bases). V was pared by 3 bases and J by 15 bases, with 21 bases between. The CDR3 is 13 residues long. Germline values: CDR1 DFQATT, CDR2 SNEGSKA (reference sequence). The CDR3 DNA is TGCAGTGCTAGTCCCGGAGGAGGATTAGTTTCGTTCTTC. It encodes CSASPGGGLVSFF.

The CDR3 loop reads CSVALTGWDEKLFF. In DNA, the CDR3 is TGCAGCGTGGCCTTAACAGGGTGGGATGAAAAACTGTTTTTT. The rearrangement uses TRBV29-1 and TRBJ1-4, with D possibly being TRBD1 (6 bases). This CDR3 is 14 amino acids long. Germline CDR1 SQVTM, CDR2 ANQGSEA. Trimming stripped 6 bases from V and 6 bases from J, with 17 bases between.

The gene calls are TRBV12-3 or TRBV12-4 and TRBJ1-2; TRBD1 is a possible D gene (6 bases). There are 15 residues in the CDR3. V was cut by 6 bases and J by 3 bases, with 17 bases left in between. The CDR3 DNA sequence: TGTGCCAGCAGCACAACCGGACAGAACCACTATGGCTACACCTTC. Translating it yields CASSTTGQNHYGYTF.

This chain links TRBV9 with TRBJ1-2; unclear D gene. Germline loops: CDR1 SGDLS, CDR2 YYNGEE. The V end lost 3 bases, the J end lost 3 bases, and 9 bases lay between the germline ends. CDR3 length: 13 residues. This CDR3 is CASSARTDYGYTF. DNA for the CDR3: TGTGCCAGCAGCGCCCGTACAGACTATGGCTACACCTTC.

This clonotype was counted between two and nine times. The junction departs from germline at one end; a sequencing error may be responsible. The V and J genes are TRBV20-1 and TRBJ2-3; no clear D. The germline gives CDR1 DFQATT, CDR2 SNEGSKA (reference sequence). CDR3 length: 12 amino acids. This CDR3 is CSARIADTTQYF. The CDR3 DNA reads TGTAGTGCTAGAATTGCGGATACTACGCAGTATTTT.

J is TRBJ1-1 and V is TRBV29-1; TRBD1 might be the D (6 bases). Trimming stripped 6 bases from V and 10 bases from J, with 15 bases between. This CDR3 is 11 amino acids long. Germline assignment: CDR1 SQVTM and CDR2 ANQGSEA. The CDR3 sequence: CSVQFRGGAFF. For the CDR3, the DNA is TGCAGCGTCCAATTCAGGGGAGGAGCTTTCTTT.

The table lists this clonotype with a few counts. V is TRBV5-1 and J is TRBJ2-3; 9 positions agree with TRBD2. Germline V gene lookup returns CDR1 SGHRS and CDR2 YFSETQ. The junction had 6 bases not matched to a gene; V was cut back by 5 bases and J by 2 bases. The CDR3 has 15 residues. This chain's CDR3 is CASRKRGDDTDTQYF. For the CDR3, the DNA is TGCGCCAGCAGAAAGCGGGGGGACGACACAGATACGCAGTATTTT.

This chain joins TRBV9 and TRBJ2-4, with TRBD1 as a possible D gene (7 bases). Germline values: CDR1 SGDLS, CDR2 YYNGEE. V lost 3 bases and J lost 0, with 13 bases in between. The CDR3 length is 16 residues. CDR3 sequence reads: CASSGGTELAKNIQYF. The DNA for the CDR3 is TGTGCCAGCAGCGGCGGGACAGAATTAGCCAAAAACATTCAGTACTTC. The full variable domain, in which reference TRBV9 and TRBJ2-4 provide the parts outside the CDR3, is DSGVTQTPKHLITATGQRVTLRCSPRSGDLSVYWYQQSLDQGLQFLIQYYNGEERAKGNILERFSAQQFPDLHSELNLSSLELGDSALYFCASSGGTELAKNIQYFGAGTRLSVL.

J is TRBJ2-1 and V is TRBV7-9; D is uncertain. With 1 base removed from V and 0 bases from J, the gap between germline ends came to 10 bases. Looked up from germline, CDR1 is SEHNR and CDR2 is FQNEAQ (reference sequence). The CDR3 loop spans 16 amino acids. CDR3 DNA sequence: TGTGCCAGCAGCTTAGTCCTGGCAAGCTCCTACAATGAGCAGTTCTTC. This codes for CASSLVLASSYNEQFF.

This clonotype came up a few times. The CDR3 protein is CASSLVQDSSYEQYF. The CDR3 nucleotides read TGTGCCAGCAGCTTAGTACAGGACAGCTCCTACGAGCAGTACTTC. The chain has TRBV7-2 and TRBJ2-7; D may be TRBD1 (6 bases). Deletions cut 1 base from V and 0 bases from J, with 10 bases between. Germline V gene sequence: CDR1 SGHTA, CDR2 FQGNSA. This CDR3 has 15 amino acids. The full variable domain, in which reference TRBV7-2 and TRBJ2-7 provide the parts outside the CDR3, is GAGVSQSPSNKVTEKGKDVELRCDPISGHTALYWYRQSLGQGLEFLIYFQGNSAPDKSGLPSDRFSAERTGGSVSTLTIQRTQQEDSAVYLCASSLVQDSSYEQYFGPGTRLTVT.

The genes are TRBV3-1 and TRBJ2-1; 8 nucleotides agree with TRBD2. Germline V gene data show CDR1 as LGHDT and CDR2 as YNNKEL (reference sequence). This CDR3 contains 14 residues. With V trimmed by 5 bases and J by 8 bases, 8 bases remained unmatched. The CDR3 nucleotides read TGTGCCAGCAGCGCGCCCAGCGGGGGTGATGAGCAGTTCTTC. It encodes CASSAPSGGDEQFF.

Only a few counts were recorded for this clonotype. The chain is built from TRBV20-1 and TRBJ2-7; 14 bases align to TRBD2. CDR3 size: 14 residues. The germline V gene encodes CDR1 DFQATT and CDR2 SNEGSKA (reference sequence). With 4 bases clipped from V and 4 bases from J, the junction kept 3 bases outside the gene matches. The CDR3 bases are TGCAGTGCTATGGGGACTAGCGGGAGTTACGAGCAGTACTTC. Encoded protein: CSAMGTSGSYEQYF.

This chain links TRBV3-1 with TRBJ1-2; TRBD1 might be the D (6 bases). Trimming cost V 1 base and J 3 bases, with 9 bases left between them. The CDR3 length is 14 residues. CDR1 is LGHDT, CDR2 YNNKEL, per germline (reference sequence). The CDR3 is CASSQGGADYGYTF. The CDR3 DNA reads TGTGCCAGCAGCCAAGGGGGGGCTGACTATGGCTACACCTTC.

This clonotype was found a few times. J is TRBJ1-1 and V is TRBV25-1; no reliable D call. Germline CDR1 and CDR2: MGHDK and SYGVNS. V gave up 7 bases and J gave up 5 bases, with 11 bases separating them. The length of the CDR3 is 12 residues. In nucleotides, the CDR3 is TGTGCCAGCAAGACCGGGGATACTGAAGCTTTCTTT. This translates into CASKTGDTEAFF.

Regarding this clonotype: A read error is possible here, since a much larger clone lies one base away. V is TRBV12-3 or TRBV12-4 and J is TRBJ1-2, with 9 bases lining up with TRBD1. There are 14 residues in the CDR3. Written as DNA, the CDR3 is TGTACCAGCAGTCTAGACAGGGGGAAGAGTGGCTACACCTTC. Protein: CTSSLDRGKSGYTF.

The sample holds a few counts of this clonotype. This chain connects TRBV29-1 to TRBJ2-4; 7 bases map to TRBD2. The CDR3 totals 16 residues. Germline lookup yields CDR1 SQVTM and CDR2 ANQGSEA. Trimming took 0 bases from V and 2 from J; bases not matched to a gene: 7. The chain's CDR3 is CSVEDKREGTKNIQYF. CDR3 nucleotide sequence: TGCAGCGTTGAAGATAAGAGGGAGGGGACCAAAAACATTCAGTACTTC.

This rearrangement joins TRBV7-2 to TRBJ2-1, with D maybe TRBD1 (6 bases). The CDR3 loop spans 17 amino acids. Germline V gives CDR1 SGHTA, CDR2 FQGNSA. Between the trimmed V and J ends, which lost 1 base and 8 bases, there was a span of 21 bases. The CDR3 DNA follows: TGTGCCAGCAGCTTAGACACCGGAGCAGGGGTTGATTATGAGCAGTTCTTC. It codes for CASSLDTGAGVDYEQFF.

The rearrangement uses TRBV5-1 and TRBJ2-1, with 7 nucleotides matching TRBD2. The CDR3 is 15 amino acids. With 0 bases clipped from V and 5 bases from J, the junction kept 5 bases outside the gene matches. The germline gives CDR1 SGHRS, CDR2 YFSETQ. The CDR3 coding sequence is TGCGCCAGCAGCTTGGACCAGCGGGGAGACAATGAGCAGTTCTTC. This translates into CASSLDQRGDNEQFF. The entire variable domain, with the rest obtained from reference TRBV5-1 and TRBJ2-1, is as follows: KAGVTQTPRYLIKTRGQQVTLSCSPISGHRSVSWYQQTPGQGLQFLFEYFSETQRNKGNFPGRFSGRQFSNSRSEMNVSTLELGDSALYLCASSLDQRGDNEQFFGPGTRLTVL.